A selection of T cell receptor beta chains follows, all from one sample in a study of shared clonotypes between healthy human individuals. Generated by immunoSEQ multiplex PCR, the TCRdb table keeps only in-frame clones and is missing some. Altogether some 600,000 clones are present, 90% to 97% being singletons, with the ten largest covering 0.11%. Sequencing was performed on naive CD8+ T cells sorted from blood. These receptors were collected from a woman aged 30 to 39 in good health. CDR3s include the opening cysteine and the closing phenylalanine or tryptophan. The order of the fields is D gene, V gene, clone size, J gene, CDR3 DNA, CDR3 protein. A D gene is named only where the DNA matches it firmly. Expanded clones are given a class, and other clones once, few, many or no size at all.

d_gene: TRBD1
v_gene: TRBV27
abundance: NA
j_gene: TRBJ1-3
CDR3nt: TGTGCCAGCAGCCCCCGGGGCACAGGGGCTGGAAACACCATATATTTT
CDR3aa: CASSPRGTGAGNTIYF

d_gene: NA
v_gene: TRBV5-8
abundance: NA
j_gene: TRBJ2-7
CDR3nt: TGTGCCAGCAGCCCCGGGAGCAAGCAGTACTTC
CDR3aa: CASSPGSKQYF

d_gene: TRBD1
v_gene: TRBV28
abundance: NA
j_gene: TRBJ1-2
CDR3nt: TGTGCCAGCAGTTCAACTACGGGACAGGGTAACTATGGCTACACCTTC
CDR3aa: CASSSTTGQGNYGYTF

d_gene: TRBD2
v_gene: TRBV7-9
abundance: NA
j_gene: TRBJ2-7
CDR3nt: TGTGCCAGCAGCCCGGGACTAGCGGGGACCTACGAGCAGTACTTC
CDR3aa: CASSPGLAGTYEQYF

d_gene: TRBD2
v_gene: TRBV7-9
abundance: NA
j_gene: TRBJ2-5
CDR3nt: TGTGCCAGCAGCTTGGGACTAGCGGAAGAGACCCAGTACTTC
CDR3aa: CASSLGLAEETQYF

d_gene: NA
v_gene: TRBV27
abundance: NA
j_gene: TRBJ1-2
CDR3nt: TGTGCCAGCAGTTTTGGGCAATTCTATGGCTACACCTTC
CDR3aa: CASSFGQFYGYTF

d_gene: NA
v_gene: TRBV28
abundance: once
j_gene: TRBJ1-5
CDR3nt: TGTGCCATCCCGTTTAGCAATCAGCCCCAGCATTTT
CDR3aa: CAIPFSNQPQHF

d_gene: TRBD2
v_gene: TRBV27
abundance: NA
j_gene: TRBJ2-7
CDR3nt: TGTGCCAGCAGTTCGGTACTAGCGGGGGCCTACGAGCAGTACTTC
CDR3aa: CASSSVLAGAYEQYF

d_gene: TRBD2
v_gene: TRBV28
abundance: NA
j_gene: TRBJ2-3
CDR3nt: TGTGCCAGCAGTTTCCTAGCGGGAGGAGGGTCAGATACGCAGTATTTT
CDR3aa: CASSFLAGGGSDTQYF

d_gene: TRBD2
v_gene: TRBV30
abundance: NA
j_gene: TRBJ2-3
CDR3nt: TGTGCCTGGAGTGGGGCTAGCGGGAGTAGCACAGATACGCAGTATTTT
CDR3aa: CAWSGASGSSTDTQYF

d_gene: NA
v_gene: TRBV7-2
abundance: NA
j_gene: TRBJ1-1
CDR3nt: TGTGCCAGCAGCAACGGACAGACGTCCAACACTGAAGCTTTCTTT
CDR3aa: CASSNGQTSNTEAFF

d_gene: NA
v_gene: TRBV28
abundance: NA
j_gene: TRBJ1-5
CDR3nt: TGTGCCAGCAGTTTCAGGGGTAGCAATCAGCCCCAGCATTTT
CDR3aa: CASSFRGSNQPQHF

d_gene: NA
v_gene: TRBV6-5
abundance: once
j_gene: TRBJ1-2
CDR3nt: TGTGCCAGCAGTTACTCGCCTGGGGGGCCGGTGGGCGGCTACACCTTC
CDR3aa: CASSYSPGGPVGGYTF

d_gene: NA
v_gene: TRBV10-2
abundance: NA
j_gene: TRBJ1-2
CDR3nt: TGCGCCAGCAGTGGGGGACCTTACTATGGCTACACCTTC
CDR3aa: CASSGGPYYGYTF

d_gene: NA
v_gene: TRBV19
abundance: NA
j_gene: TRBJ1-1
CDR3nt: TGTGCCAGTAGTATAGGGGCGAATCTTAGGGACACTGAAGCTTTCTTT
CDR3aa: CASSIGANLRDTEAFF

d_gene: TRBD1
v_gene: TRBV5-4
abundance: NA
j_gene: TRBJ2-7
CDR3nt: TGTGCCAGCAGCGGGGGACAGGGGATCAACGAGCAGTACTTC
CDR3aa: CASSGGQGINEQYF

d_gene: NA
v_gene: TRBV27
abundance: once
j_gene: TRBJ2-7
CDR3nt: TGTGCCAGCAGTTTGGGCCCGGACTACGAGCAGTACTTC
CDR3aa: CASSLGPDYEQYF

d_gene: NA
v_gene: TRBV7-9
abundance: NA
j_gene: TRBJ2-5
CDR3nt: TGTGCCAGCAGCCCACCGAGGGCGCTCGGGGAGACCCAGTACTTC
CDR3aa: CASSPPRALGETQYF

d_gene: NA
v_gene: TRBV27
abundance: few
j_gene: TRBJ1-5
CDR3nt: TGTGCCAGCAGTTTATATGGTCAGCCCCAGCATTTT
CDR3aa: CASSLYGQPQHF

d_gene: TRBD2
v_gene: TRBV10-2
abundance: NA
j_gene: TRBJ2-1
CDR3nt: TGCGCCAGCACCGGGACTAGCGGATACAATGAGCAGTTCTTC
CDR3aa: CASTGTSGYNEQFF

d_gene: NA
v_gene: TRBV5-6
abundance: NA
j_gene: TRBJ1-5
CDR3nt: TGTGCCAGCAGCCCGGGGAGGGTAGGGCAGCCCCAGCATTTT
CDR3aa: CASSPGRVGQPQHF

d_gene: TRBD2
v_gene: TRBV28
abundance: NA
j_gene: TRBJ2-3
CDR3nt: TGTGCCAGCAGTCCGCGGACTAGCGGAATAGTCACAGATACGCAGTATTTT
CDR3aa: CASSPRTSGIVTDTQYF

d_gene: NA
v_gene: TRBV9
abundance: once
j_gene: TRBJ2-2
CDR3nt: TGTGCCAGCAGCCCATCCCATACCCCCACCGGGGAGCTGTTTTTT
CDR3aa: CASSPSHTPTGELFF

d_gene: TRBD2
v_gene: TRBV28
abundance: NA
j_gene: TRBJ2-5
CDR3nt: TGTGCCAGCAGTTTGACACTAGCGGGAGGGCGGTGGGAGACCCAGTACTTC
CDR3aa: CASSLTLAGGRWETQYF

d_gene: NA
v_gene: TRBV18
abundance: NA
j_gene: TRBJ2-5
CDR3nt: TGTGCCAGCTCTCCCCCGGGCCCCCGGGAGACCCAGTACTTC
CDR3aa: CASSPPGPRETQYF

d_gene: TRBD1
v_gene: TRBV28
abundance: NA
j_gene: TRBJ1-2
CDR3nt: TGTGCCAGCAGTCCGACAGGGGTCTATGGCTACACCTTC
CDR3aa: CASSPTGVYGYTF

d_gene: TRBD1
v_gene: TRBV19
abundance: few
j_gene: TRBJ1-2
CDR3nt: TGTGCCAGCACCACAGGGGGCGGTGGCTACACCTTC
CDR3aa: CASTTGGGGYTF

d_gene: NA
v_gene: TRBV13
abundance: once
j_gene: TRBJ1-5
CDR3nt: TGTGCCAGCAGCTATGGACAGTCCTACAATCAGCCCCAGCATTTT
CDR3aa: CASSYGQSYNQPQHF

d_gene: NA
v_gene: TRBV7-9
abundance: NA
j_gene: TRBJ1-2
CDR3nt: TGTGCCAGCAGCTTAGGTGAGGGGAAATTGAACTATGGCTACACCTTC
CDR3aa: CASSLGEGKLNYGYTF

d_gene: NA
v_gene: TRBV30
abundance: once
j_gene: TRBJ2-3
CDR3nt: TGTGCCTGGAGTGGGGGGAACTCAGATACGCAGTATTTT
CDR3aa: CAWSGGNSDTQYF

d_gene: NA
v_gene: TRBV6-1
abundance: NA
j_gene: TRBJ1-3
CDR3nt: TGTGCCAGCAGTGCCTCCAGATCTGGGACCTCTGGAAACACCATATATTTT
CDR3aa: CASSASRSGTSGNTIYF

d_gene: NA
v_gene: TRBV29-1
abundance: NA
j_gene: TRBJ2-7
CDR3nt: TGCAGCGTTGAAGAAACCGGGAGCTCCTACGAGCAGTACTTC
CDR3aa: CSVEETGSSYEQYF

d_gene: NA
v_gene: TRBV7-3
abundance: NA
j_gene: TRBJ2-1
CDR3nt: TGTGCCAGCAGCCCCCAGGGACCATGCAATGAGCAGTTCTTC
CDR3aa: CASSPQGPCNEQFF

d_gene: NA
v_gene: TRBV28
abundance: once
j_gene: TRBJ2-7
CDR3nt: TGTGCCAGCAGTTTCCCTATCTCCTACGAGCAGTACTTC
CDR3aa: CASSFPISYEQYF

d_gene: NA
v_gene: TRBV19
abundance: NA
j_gene: TRBJ2-1
CDR3nt: TGTGCCAGTAGTACACCGGGACTCCAGACCTACAATGAGCAGTTCTTC
CDR3aa: CASSTPGLQTYNEQFF

d_gene: TRBD2
v_gene: TRBV7-2
abundance: once
j_gene: TRBJ2-1
CDR3nt: TGTGCCAGCACTCAGTGGGGGGGTAGTTACAATGAGCAGTTCTTC
CDR3aa: CASTQWGGSYNEQFF

d_gene: NA
v_gene: TRBV7-9
abundance: NA
j_gene: TRBJ2-5
CDR3nt: TGTGCCAGCAGCTTAGGGGGAATTGGGGAGACCCAGTACTTC
CDR3aa: CASSLGGIGETQYF

d_gene: TRBD2
v_gene: TRBV18
abundance: NA
j_gene: TRBJ2-5
CDR3nt: TGTGCCAGCTCACCTTCTGCTAGCGGGGTACAAGAGACCCAGTACTTC
CDR3aa: CASSPSASGVQETQYF

d_gene: NA
v_gene: TRBV7-9
abundance: NA
j_gene: TRBJ1-2
CDR3nt: TGTGCCAGCAATGGGGGGAACGATTACTATGGCTACACCTTC
CDR3aa: CASNGGNDYYGYTF

d_gene: TRBD2
v_gene: TRBV6-5
abundance: NA
j_gene: TRBJ2-7
CDR3nt: TGTGCCAGCAGTACTAGCGGGAAACACGAGCAGTACTTC
CDR3aa: CASSTSGKHEQYF

d_gene: TRBD2
v_gene: TRBV27
abundance: NA
j_gene: TRBJ2-1
CDR3nt: TGTGCCAGCAGCTTAGCGGGTCCTCCCTACAATGAGCAGTTCTTC
CDR3aa: CASSLAGPPYNEQFF

d_gene: NA
v_gene: TRBV10-2
abundance: NA
j_gene: TRBJ1-5
CDR3nt: TGCGCCAGCAGTGAGTCGACTGGCCAGCCCCAGCATTTT
CDR3aa: CASSESTGQPQHF

d_gene: NA
v_gene: TRBV5-1
abundance: NA
j_gene: TRBJ2-3
CDR3nt: TGCGCCAGCGCCCTGAGGACACGGTCTAGCACAGATACGCAGTATTTT
CDR3aa: CASALRTRSSTDTQYF

d_gene: NA
v_gene: TRBV27
abundance: NA
j_gene: TRBJ2-7
CDR3nt: TGTGCCAGCGGATCCCGGACGGATTACGAGCAGTACTTC
CDR3aa: CASGSRTDYEQYF

d_gene: NA
v_gene: TRBV30
abundance: NA
j_gene: TRBJ2-2
CDR3nt: TGTGCCTGGAGTGACACCGGGGAGCTGTTTTTT
CDR3aa: CAWSDTGELFF

d_gene: TRBD1
v_gene: TRBV5-1
abundance: NA
j_gene: TRBJ2-7
CDR3nt: TGCGCCAGCAGCTTCACAGGGGGACCCGAAGCAGAGAACTTC
CDR3aa: CASSFTGGPEAENF